This TCR beta chain was identified in a study of OX40 agonist ivuxolimab in advanced cancers. Study-level findings and limits: Some nonresponders additionally presented with little normalized T-cell clonal expansion. Near-lowest levels of clonal expansion characterized partial responders at 0.1-3.0 mg/kg. The investigators did not determine what antigen specificity the expanded peripheral T cells had.

Autoimmune disease history or systemic immunosuppression excluded patients. V shed 5 bases and J 5 bases; nucleotides not matched to a gene: 7. The CDR3 length is 15 residues. Looked up from germline, CDR1 is SEHNR and CDR2 is FQNEAQ (reference sequence). Data came from immunoSEQ multiplex PCR; TCRdb stores just in-frame clones and leaves some out. The sample lists 96,000 or so clones, under 90% seen once, with 5.8% in the top ten. Regarding this clone: What it binds is unknown.

This clonotype was sampled from an adult with an advanced solid tumor such as melanoma, head and neck, liver or kidney cancer. Specimen: CD4+ or CD8+ T cells sorted from blood, collected in a trial of the OX40 agonist ivuxolimab. The J gene is TRBJ2-3, the V gene TRBV7-9, with 10 bases lining up with TRBD1. The CDR3: CASSHRQGAKDTQYF. The DNA of the CDR3 is TGTGCCAGCAGCCATAGACAGGGGGCTAAAGATACGCAGTATTTT.